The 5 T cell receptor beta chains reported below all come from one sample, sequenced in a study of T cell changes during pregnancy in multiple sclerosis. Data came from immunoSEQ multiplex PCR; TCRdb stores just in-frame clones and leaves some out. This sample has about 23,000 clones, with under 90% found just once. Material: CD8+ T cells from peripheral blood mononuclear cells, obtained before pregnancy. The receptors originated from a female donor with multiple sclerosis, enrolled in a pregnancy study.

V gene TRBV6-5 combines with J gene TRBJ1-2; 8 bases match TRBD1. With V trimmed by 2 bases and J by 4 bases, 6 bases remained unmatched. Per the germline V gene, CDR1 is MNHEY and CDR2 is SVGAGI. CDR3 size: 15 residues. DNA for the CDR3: TGTGCCAGCAGTTACCGTTCAGGGGGCGCCTATGGCTACACCTTC. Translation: CASSYRSGGAYGYTF.

In DNA, the CDR3 is TGCAGCGTTGCACCAGGGCTCGGAGAGCAGTACTTC. It encodes CSVAPGLGEQYF. The chain links TRBV29-1 to TRBJ2-7, with D possibly matching TRBD1 (5 bases). The V end was cut by 4 bases, the J end by 7 bases, with 14 bases between. The CDR3 is 12 residues long. The germline CDR1 and CDR2 sequences are SQVTM and ANQGSEA.

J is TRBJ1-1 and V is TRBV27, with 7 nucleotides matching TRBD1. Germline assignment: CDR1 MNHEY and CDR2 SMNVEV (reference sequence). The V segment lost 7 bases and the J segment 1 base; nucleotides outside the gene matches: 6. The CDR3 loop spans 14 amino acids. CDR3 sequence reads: CASTSTGANTEAFF. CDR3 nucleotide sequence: TGTGCCAGCACCTCAACAGGGGCGAACACTGAAGCTTTCTTT.

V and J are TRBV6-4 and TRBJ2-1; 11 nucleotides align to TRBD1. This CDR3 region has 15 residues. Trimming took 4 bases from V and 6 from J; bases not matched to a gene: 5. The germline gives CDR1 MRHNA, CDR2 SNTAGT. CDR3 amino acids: CASSGRGTGGNEQFF. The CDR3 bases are TGTGCCAGCAGTGGCCGGGGGACAGGGGGCAATGAGCAGTTCTTC.

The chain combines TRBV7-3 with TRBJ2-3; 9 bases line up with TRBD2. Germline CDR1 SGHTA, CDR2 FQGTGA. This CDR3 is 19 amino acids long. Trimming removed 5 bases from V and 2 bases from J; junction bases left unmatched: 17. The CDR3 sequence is CASSTTRGTSSSLTDTQYF. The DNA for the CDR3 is TGTGCCAGCAGCACCACACGGGGGACTAGCTCTTCGCTCACAGATACGCAGTATTTT.